This TCR beta chain emerged from a study of identical twins (dated by TCRdb to about 2016). As for the study more broadly: To test whether fetal clonotypes persist, the study used deep sequencing on TCR alpha and beta repertoires from monozygotic twins, unrelated adults of various ages, and cord blood. To rule out contamination, the twin experiments were replicated at different times with different library preparation protocols.

The library was obtained by 5' RACE. Sequencing relied on an Illumina HiSeq 2000. A universal primer binding site was introduced by template switching, and a unique molecular identifier was present in the final cDNA, enabling accurate counting of TCR cDNA molecules. Specific primers in the conserved constant-segment region were used to synthesize first-strand cDNA for the TCR alpha and beta chains. Each cDNA library was double barcoded, with a SMART-Mk sample barcode plus Illumina barcodes, to control for contamination. TruSeq adapter sequences, together with Illumina sample barcodes, were added in two successive PCR steps. TCR alpha and beta cDNA libraries were sequenced on the Illumina HiSeq platform with custom primers. In the paper's pipeline: MiGEC was used to process raw reads and extract unique molecular identifiers, and MiXCR was used to find CDR3 positions. For each individual, recombination models were inferred using an EM algorithm with the repgenHMM and IGoR tools. The analysis of shared clonotypes was done with the tcR package in R, with sharing normalized by the product of cloneset sizes. To study raw recombination free of thymic and clonal selection effects, out-of-frame nonproductive sequences were analyzed. In-frame beta chains were kept once TCRdb had trimmed the public reads at Q25 with fastp and called clones with MiXCR. All rows with the same CDR3 protein become a single entry with the most common DNA and genes. The V and J calls were determined by TCRdb, not by the authors. The sample table shows approximately 220,000 distinct CDR3 sequences, and roughly 10% are seen once. The ten largest clones add up to around 5.1% of the sample.

Study-wide conclusions, independent of this receptor: Fewer insertions were carried by abundant cord blood beta clonotypes, a similar but weaker trend appeared in young adult naive repertoires, and no such trend appeared in memory repertoires. Because the same donors could not be followed over many years, conclusions were based on cross-sectional statistical analysis. A weaker excess of twin sharing was found in beta out-of-frame sequences because the signal-to-noise ratio was lowered by fewer shared sequences. Out-of-frame TCR alpha sharing in monozygotic twins was systematically underestimated by recombination models, whereas sharing between unrelated individuals was in agreement with the recombination models. Zero-insertion analyses could be partly confounded by invariant T cells such as MAIT and iNKT, though diverse VJ usage argued against such confounding for most clonotypes. Out-of-frame TCR alpha sequences shared between twins showed an excess of low generation-probability sequences compared with coincidental sharing between unrelated individuals.

Only healthy Caucasian donors were included. Miltenyi CD45RO+ enrichment and human naive T-cell isolation kits were used to isolate memory (CD45RO+) and naive T cells from PBMC. This clonotype was seen many times. Its antigen remains undetermined. No base quality information exists; no much larger clone differs at one position. Measured from the cysteine to the phenylalanine, the CDR3 is 14 residues long. CDR3 DNA is the only sequence kept; it has 42 bases, read in frame from the first base. V was cut back by 3 bases and J by 0 bases, leaving a gap of 10 bases between them. According to the germline V gene, CDR1 reads SQVTM and CDR2 reads ANQGSEA.

The source is a woman under 30 in good health. Material: memory (CD45RO+) T cells sorted from blood. In light of the paper, this sample's cell subset or site label describes: CD45RO+ enriched T cells. The rearranged chain carries TRBV29-1 and TRBJ2-3, with the D gene call left open. The nucleotide sequence reads as follows: TGCAGCGTTGACAACGGAATTAGCACAGATACGCAGTATTTT. Translated, it gives CSVDNGISTDTQYF.